The 5 T cell receptor beta chains below come from one sample, sequenced in a study of OX40 agonist ivuxolimab in advanced cancers. Sequencing used immunoSEQ multiplex PCR; TCRdb keeps in-frame clones, though not all of them. The table includes 66,000 or so clones, 75% to 90% detected once. The sample in question was CD4+ or CD8+ T cells sorted from blood, obtained in a trial of the OX40 agonist ivuxolimab. These receptors came from an adult with an advanced solid tumor such as melanoma, head and neck, liver or kidney cancer.

The V gene is TRBV9, the J gene TRBJ1-1; D not resolved. The CDR3 extends over 17 amino acids. Germline CDR1 reads SGDLS; CDR2 reads YYNGEE. Trimming stripped 0 bases from V and 4 bases from J, with 19 bases between. The CDR3 coding sequence is TGTGCCAGCAGCGTAGTGGTCAGGAAGGGTGGGAGCACTGAAGCTTTCTTT. Protein: CASSVVVRKGGSTEAFF.

The chain recombines TRBV11-3 with TRBJ2-4; 8 bases align to TRBD2. The J segment lost 9 bases and the V segment lost 2 bases, leaving 12 bases of the junction unmatched. CDR3 length: 16 residues. The germline V gene has CDR1 SGHNT and CDR2 YENEEA. This chain's CDR3 is CASSLSSGGLLGIQYF. The CDR3 DNA reads TGTGCCAGCAGCTTATCCAGCGGGGGTCTCCTTGGCATTCAGTACTTC.

The gene calls are TRBV9 and TRBJ2-1, with TRBD2 matching over 15 bases. CDR3 length: 16 amino acids. J was trimmed by 2 bases and V by 3 bases; bases with no gene match: 0. Germline V lookup: CDR1 SGDLS, CDR2 YYNGEE. The CDR3 protein is CASSGTSGRAYNEQFF. The CDR3 coding sequence is TGTGCCAGCAGCGGGACTAGCGGGAGGGCCTACAATGAGCAGTTCTTC.

The chain combines TRBV9 with TRBJ2-7; 9 bases fit TRBD2. Germline V gene data show CDR1 as SGDLS and CDR2 as YYNGEE. CDR3 size: 15 residues. J was trimmed by 0 bases and V by 4 bases; bases with no gene match: 5. The CDR3 is CASSLGTSSSYEQYF. DNA of the CDR3: TGTGCCAGCAGCCTCGGGACTAGCAGCTCCTACGAGCAGTACTTC.

V usage is TRBV6-5 and J usage is TRBJ2-7; D is perhaps TRBD1 (5 bases). This CDR3 is built from 13 residues. Germline CDR1 and CDR2: MNHEY and SVGAGI. V lost 0 bases to trimming and J lost 6 bases, with 9 bases between them. This CDR3 reads CASSYSGASEQYF. The CDR3 nucleotides are TGTGCCAGCAGTTACTCAGGGGCTTCCGAGCAGTACTTC.